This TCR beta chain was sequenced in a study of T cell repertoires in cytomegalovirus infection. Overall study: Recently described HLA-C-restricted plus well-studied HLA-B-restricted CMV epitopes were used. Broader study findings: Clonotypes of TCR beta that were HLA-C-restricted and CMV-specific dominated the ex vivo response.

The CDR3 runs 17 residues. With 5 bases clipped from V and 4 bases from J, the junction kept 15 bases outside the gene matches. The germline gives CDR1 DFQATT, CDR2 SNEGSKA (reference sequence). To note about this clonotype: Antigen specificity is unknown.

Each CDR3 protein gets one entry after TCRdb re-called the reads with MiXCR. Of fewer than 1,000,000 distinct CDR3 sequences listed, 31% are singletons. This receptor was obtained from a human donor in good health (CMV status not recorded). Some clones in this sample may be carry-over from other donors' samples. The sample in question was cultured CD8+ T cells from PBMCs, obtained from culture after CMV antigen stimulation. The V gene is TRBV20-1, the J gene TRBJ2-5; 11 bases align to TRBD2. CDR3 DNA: TGCAGTGCTTGTCAACTTAGCGGGGGGGCCCCCGGAGAGACCCAGTACTTC. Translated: CSACQLSGGAPGETQYF.